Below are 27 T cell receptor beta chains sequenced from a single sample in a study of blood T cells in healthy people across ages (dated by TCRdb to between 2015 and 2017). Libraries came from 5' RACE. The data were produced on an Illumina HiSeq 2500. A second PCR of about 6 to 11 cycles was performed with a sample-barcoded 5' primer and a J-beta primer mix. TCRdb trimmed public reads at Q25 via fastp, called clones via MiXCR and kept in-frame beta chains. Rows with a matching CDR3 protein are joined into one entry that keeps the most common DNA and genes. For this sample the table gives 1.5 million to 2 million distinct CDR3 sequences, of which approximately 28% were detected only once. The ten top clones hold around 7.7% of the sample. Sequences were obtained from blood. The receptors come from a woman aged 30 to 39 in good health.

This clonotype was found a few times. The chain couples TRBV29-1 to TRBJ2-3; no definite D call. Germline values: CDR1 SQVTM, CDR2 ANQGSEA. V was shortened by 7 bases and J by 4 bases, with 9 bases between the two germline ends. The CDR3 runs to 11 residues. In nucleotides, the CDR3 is TGCAGCGGAGCTAAGTCAGATACGCAGTATTTT. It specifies CSGAKSDTQYF.

The CDR3 nucleotides are TGCAGCGGGGGGGGACAGGGGACCGACTATGGCTACACCTTC. This sequence encodes CSGGGQGTDYGYTF. V usage is TRBV29-1 and J usage is TRBJ1-2; 10 bases fit TRBD1. Per germline, CDR1 SQVTM and CDR2 ANQGSEA. V shed 7 bases, J shed 3 bases, and the junction held 8 bases outside the gene matches. CDR3 length: 14 residues.

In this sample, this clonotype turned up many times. The CDR3 nucleotides read TGCAGTGCTTCTCCCCTGGGAGCTGTAGAGACCCAGTACTTC. Residues: CSASPLGAVETQYF. The V call is TRBV20-1, the J call TRBJ2-5; tentative D call: TRBD2 (5 bases). The germline V and J ends were trimmed by 5 bases and 4 bases, with 17 bases remaining between them. The CDR3 runs to 14 residues. Germline CDR1 is DFQATT and CDR2 is SNEGSKA (reference sequence).

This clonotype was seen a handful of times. DNA for the CDR3: TGTGCCAGCAGCTCCCAGGGGGCAGGGGAGTACGAGCAGTACTTC. Its translation: CASSSQGAGEYEQYF. This chain uses TRBV7-2 with TRBJ2-7, with TRBD1 matching over 8 bases. The CDR3 totals 15 residues. V gave up 4 bases and J gave up 4 bases; unmatched junction bases: 9. Germline values: CDR1 SGHTA, CDR2 FQGNSA.

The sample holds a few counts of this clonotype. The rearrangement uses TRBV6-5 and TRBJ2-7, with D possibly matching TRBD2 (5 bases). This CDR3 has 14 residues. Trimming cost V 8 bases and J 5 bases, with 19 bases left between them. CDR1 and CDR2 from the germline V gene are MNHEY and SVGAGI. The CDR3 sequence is CASAKPAASNEQYF. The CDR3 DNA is TGTGCCAGCGCTAAGCCCGCAGCTAGCAACGAGCAGTACTTC.

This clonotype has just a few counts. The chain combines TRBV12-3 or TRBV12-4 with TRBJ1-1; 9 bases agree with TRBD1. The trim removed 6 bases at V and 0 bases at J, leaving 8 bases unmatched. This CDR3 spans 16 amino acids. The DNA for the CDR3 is TGTGCCAGCAGCTCCCGGGACAGGGCTTTGAACACTGAAGCTTTCTTT. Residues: CASSSRDRALNTEAFF.

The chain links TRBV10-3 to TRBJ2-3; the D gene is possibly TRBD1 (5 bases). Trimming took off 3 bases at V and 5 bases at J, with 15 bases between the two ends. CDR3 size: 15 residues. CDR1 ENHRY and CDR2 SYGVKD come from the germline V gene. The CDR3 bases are TGTGCCATCAGTGAAATTGGCAGGGTGGTAGATACGCAGTATTTT. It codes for CAISEIGRVVDTQYF.

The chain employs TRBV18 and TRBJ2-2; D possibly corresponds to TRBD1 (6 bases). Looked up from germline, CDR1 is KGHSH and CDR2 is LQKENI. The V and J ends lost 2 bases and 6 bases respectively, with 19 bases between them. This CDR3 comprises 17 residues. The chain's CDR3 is CASSPESSGAVAGELFF. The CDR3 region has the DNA TGTGCCAGCTCACCAGAGTCTTCAGGGGCGGTGGCCGGGGAGCTGTTTTTT.

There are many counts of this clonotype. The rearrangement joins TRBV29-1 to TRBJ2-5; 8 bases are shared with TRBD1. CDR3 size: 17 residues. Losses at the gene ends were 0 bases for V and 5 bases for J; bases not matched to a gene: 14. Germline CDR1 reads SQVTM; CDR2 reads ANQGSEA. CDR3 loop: CSVEDKYRGIGGETQYF. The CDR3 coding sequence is TGCAGCGTTGAAGATAAGTACAGGGGGATTGGTGGGGAGACCCAGTACTTC.

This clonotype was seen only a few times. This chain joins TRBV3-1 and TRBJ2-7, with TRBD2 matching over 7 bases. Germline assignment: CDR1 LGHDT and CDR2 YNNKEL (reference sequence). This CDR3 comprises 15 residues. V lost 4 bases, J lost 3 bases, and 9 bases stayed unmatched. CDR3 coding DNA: TGTGCCAGCAGCCCTCGGTCGCTAGCGGACTACGAGCAGTACTTC. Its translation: CASSPRSLADYEQYF.

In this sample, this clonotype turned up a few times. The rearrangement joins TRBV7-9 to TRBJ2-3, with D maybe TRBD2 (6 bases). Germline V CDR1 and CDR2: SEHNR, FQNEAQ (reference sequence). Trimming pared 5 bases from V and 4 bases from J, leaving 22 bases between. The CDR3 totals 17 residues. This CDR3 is CASSPSLSGSTADTQYF. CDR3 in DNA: TGTGCCAGCAGCCCCAGTCTTAGCGGTAGTACCGCAGATACGCAGTATTTT.

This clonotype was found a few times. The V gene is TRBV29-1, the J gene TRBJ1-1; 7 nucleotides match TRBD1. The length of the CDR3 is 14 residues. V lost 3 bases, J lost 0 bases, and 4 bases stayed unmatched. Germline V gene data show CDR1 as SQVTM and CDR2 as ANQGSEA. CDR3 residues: CSVEGQSMNTEAFF. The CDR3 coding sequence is TGCAGCGTTGAGGGACAGTCCATGAACACTGAAGCTTTCTTT.

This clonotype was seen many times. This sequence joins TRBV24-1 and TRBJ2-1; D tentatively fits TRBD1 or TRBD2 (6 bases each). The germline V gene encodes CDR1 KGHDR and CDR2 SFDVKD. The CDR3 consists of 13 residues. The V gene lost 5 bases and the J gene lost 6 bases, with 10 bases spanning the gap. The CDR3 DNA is TGTGCCACCAGTGTCGGGGGCCGCAATGAGCAGTTCTTC. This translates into CATSVGGRNEQFF.

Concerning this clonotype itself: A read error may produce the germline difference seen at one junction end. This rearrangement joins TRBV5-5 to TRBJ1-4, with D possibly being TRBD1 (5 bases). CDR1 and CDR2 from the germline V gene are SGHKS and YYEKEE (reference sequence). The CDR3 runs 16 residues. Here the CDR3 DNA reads TGTACCAGCAGCTTGGGGGGGATCCTATATAATGAAAAACTGTTTTTT. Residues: CTSSLGGILYNEKLFF.

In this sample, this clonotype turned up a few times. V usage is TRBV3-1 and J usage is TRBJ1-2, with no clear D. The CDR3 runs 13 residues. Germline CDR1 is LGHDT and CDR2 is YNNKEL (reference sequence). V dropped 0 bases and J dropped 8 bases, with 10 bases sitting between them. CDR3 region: CASSQDPRLGYTF. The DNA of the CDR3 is TGTGCCAGCAGCCAAGATCCACGACTGGGCTACACCTTC.

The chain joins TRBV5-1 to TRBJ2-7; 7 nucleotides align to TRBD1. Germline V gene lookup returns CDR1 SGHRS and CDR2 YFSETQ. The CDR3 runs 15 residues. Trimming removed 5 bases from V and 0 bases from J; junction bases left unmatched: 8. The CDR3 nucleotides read TGCGCCAGCAGTTTTACAGGGGCACTCTCCTACGAGCAGTACTTC. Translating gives CASSFTGALSYEQYF.

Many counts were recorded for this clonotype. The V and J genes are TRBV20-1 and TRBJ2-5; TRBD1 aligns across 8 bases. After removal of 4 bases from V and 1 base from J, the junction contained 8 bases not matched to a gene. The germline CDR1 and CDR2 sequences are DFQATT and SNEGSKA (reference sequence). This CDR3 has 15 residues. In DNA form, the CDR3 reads TGCAGTGCTACTAAGGACAGGGCCACCCAAGAGACCCAGTACTTC. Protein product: CSATKDRATQETQYF.

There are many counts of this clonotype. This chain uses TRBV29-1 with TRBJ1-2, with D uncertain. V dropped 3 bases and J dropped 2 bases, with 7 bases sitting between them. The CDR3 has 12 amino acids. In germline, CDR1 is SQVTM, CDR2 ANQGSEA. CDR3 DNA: TGCAGCGTTGACGGCAGGAACTATGGCTACACCTTC. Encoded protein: CSVDGRNYGYTF.

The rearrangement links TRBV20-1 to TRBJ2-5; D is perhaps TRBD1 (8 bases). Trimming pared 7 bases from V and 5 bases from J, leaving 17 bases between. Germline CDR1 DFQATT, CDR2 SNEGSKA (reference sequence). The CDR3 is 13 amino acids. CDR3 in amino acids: CSVPTGEGETQYF. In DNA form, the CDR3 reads TGCAGTGTTCCGACAGGGGAGGGCGAGACCCAGTACTTC.

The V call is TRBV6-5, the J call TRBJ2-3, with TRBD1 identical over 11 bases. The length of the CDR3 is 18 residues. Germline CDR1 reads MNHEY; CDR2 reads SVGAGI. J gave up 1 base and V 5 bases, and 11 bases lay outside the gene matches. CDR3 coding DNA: TGTGCCAGCAGTACTGGGACAGGGGGACTGTTGGGCACAGATACGCAGTATTTT. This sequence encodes CASSTGTGGLLGTDTQYF.

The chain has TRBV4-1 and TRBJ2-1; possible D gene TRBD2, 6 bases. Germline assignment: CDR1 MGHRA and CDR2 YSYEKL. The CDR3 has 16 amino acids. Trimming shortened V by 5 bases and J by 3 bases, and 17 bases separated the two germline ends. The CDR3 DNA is TGCGCCAGCAGCGCTGTCATAGCGGCTAACTACAATGAGCAGTTCTTC. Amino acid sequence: CASSAVIAANYNEQFF.

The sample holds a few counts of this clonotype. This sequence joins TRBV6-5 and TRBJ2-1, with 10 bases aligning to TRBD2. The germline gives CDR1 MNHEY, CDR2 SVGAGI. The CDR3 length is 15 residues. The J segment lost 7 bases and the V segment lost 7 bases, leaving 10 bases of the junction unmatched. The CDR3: CASIPSGSSGNEQFF. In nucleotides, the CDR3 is TGTGCCAGCATTCCTAGCGGGAGTTCCGGGAATGAGCAGTTCTTC.

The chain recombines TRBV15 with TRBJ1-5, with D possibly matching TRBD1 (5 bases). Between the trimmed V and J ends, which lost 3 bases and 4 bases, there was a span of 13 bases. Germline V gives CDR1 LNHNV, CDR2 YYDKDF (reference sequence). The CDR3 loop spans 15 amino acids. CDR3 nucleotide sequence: TGTGCCACCAGCAGCGTTAGGGACCTAAATCAGCCCCAGCATTTT. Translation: CATSSVRDLNQPQHF.

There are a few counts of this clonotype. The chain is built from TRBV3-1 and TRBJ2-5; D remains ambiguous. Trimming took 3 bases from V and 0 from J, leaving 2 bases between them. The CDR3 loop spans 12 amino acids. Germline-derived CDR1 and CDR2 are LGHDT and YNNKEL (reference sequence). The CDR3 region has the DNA TGTGCCAGCAGCCAGAACCAAGAGACCCAGTACTTC. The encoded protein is CASSQNQETQYF.

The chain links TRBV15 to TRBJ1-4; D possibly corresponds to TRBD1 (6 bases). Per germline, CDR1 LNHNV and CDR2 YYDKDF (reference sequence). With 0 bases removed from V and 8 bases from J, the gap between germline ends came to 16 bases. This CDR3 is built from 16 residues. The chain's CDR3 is CATSRDPQGRGEKLFF. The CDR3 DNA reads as TGTGCCACCAGCAGAGATCCCCAGGGGCGAGGCGAAAAACTGTTTTTT.

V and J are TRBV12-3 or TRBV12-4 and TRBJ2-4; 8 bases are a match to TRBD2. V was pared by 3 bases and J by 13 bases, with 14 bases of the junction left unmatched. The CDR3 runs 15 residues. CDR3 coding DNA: TGTGCCAGCAGTTTCGTAGCGGGAATGGTGAATGAGCAGTACTTC. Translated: CASSFVAGMVNEQYF.

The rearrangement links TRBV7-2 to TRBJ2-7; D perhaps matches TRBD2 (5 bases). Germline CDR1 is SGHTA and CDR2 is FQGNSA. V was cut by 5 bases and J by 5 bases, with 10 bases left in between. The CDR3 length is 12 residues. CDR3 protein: CASSRLSHEQYF. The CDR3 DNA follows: TGTGCCAGCAGCCGACTATCCCACGAGCAGTACTTC.